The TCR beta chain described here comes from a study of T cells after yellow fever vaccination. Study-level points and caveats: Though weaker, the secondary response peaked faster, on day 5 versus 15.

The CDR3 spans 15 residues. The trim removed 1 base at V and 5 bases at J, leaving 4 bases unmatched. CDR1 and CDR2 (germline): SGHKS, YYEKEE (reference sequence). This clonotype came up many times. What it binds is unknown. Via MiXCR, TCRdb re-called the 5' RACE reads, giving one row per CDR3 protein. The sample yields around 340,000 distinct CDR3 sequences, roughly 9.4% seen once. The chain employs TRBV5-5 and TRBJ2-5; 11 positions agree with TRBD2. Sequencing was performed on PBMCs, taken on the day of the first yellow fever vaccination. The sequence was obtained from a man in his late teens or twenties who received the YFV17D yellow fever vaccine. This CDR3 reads CASSLFSGGAETQYF. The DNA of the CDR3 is TGTGCCAGCAGCTTGTTTAGCGGGGGGGCCGAGACCCAGTACTTC.